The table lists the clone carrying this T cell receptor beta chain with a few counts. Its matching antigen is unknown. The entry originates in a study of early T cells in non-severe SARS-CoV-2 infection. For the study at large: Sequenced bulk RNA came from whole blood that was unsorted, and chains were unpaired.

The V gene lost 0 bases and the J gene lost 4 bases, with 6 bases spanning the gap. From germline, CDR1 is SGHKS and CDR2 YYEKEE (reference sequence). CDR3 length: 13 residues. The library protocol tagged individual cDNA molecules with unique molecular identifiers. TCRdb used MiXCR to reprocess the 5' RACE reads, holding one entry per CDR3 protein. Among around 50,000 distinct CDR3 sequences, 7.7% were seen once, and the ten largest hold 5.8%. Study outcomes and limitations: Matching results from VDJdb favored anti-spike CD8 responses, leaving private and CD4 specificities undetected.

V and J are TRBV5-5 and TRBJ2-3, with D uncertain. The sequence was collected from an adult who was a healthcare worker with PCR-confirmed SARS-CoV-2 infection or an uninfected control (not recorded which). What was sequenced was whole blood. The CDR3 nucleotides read TGTGCCAGCAGCTTGGCCGGCGCAGATACGCAGTATTTT. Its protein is CASSLAGADTQYF.